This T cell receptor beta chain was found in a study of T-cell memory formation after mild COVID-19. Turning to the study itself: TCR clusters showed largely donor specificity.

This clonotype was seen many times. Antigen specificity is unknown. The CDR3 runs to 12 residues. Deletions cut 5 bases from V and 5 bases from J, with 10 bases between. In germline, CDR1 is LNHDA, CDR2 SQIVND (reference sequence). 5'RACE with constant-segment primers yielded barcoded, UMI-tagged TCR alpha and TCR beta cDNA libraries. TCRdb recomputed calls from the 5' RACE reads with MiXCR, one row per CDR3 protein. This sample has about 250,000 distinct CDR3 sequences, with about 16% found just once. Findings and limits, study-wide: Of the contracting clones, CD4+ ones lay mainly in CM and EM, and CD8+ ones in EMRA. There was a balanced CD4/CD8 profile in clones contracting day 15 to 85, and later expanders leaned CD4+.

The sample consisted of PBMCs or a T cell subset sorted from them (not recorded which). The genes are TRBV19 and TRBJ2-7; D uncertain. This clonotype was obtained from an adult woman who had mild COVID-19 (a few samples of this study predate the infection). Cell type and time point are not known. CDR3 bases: TGTGCCAGTAGTCAAAGCGCTCACGAGCAGTACTTC. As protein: CASSQSAHEQYF. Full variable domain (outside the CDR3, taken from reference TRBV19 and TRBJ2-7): DGGITQSPKYLFRKEGQNVTLSCEQNLNHDAMYWYRQDPGQGLRLIYYSQIVNDFQKGDIAEGYSVSREKKESFPLTVTSAQKNPTAFYLCASSQSAHEQYFGPGTRLTVT.